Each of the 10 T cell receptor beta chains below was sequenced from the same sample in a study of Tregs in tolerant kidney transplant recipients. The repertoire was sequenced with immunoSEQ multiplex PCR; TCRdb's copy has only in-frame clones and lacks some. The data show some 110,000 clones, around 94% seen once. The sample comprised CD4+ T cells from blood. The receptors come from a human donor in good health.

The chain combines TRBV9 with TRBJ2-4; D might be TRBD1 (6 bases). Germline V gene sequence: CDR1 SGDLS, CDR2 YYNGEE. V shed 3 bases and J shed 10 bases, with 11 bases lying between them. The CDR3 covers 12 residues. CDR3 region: CASSAPGTIQYF. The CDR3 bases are TGTGCCAGCAGCGCACCCGGGACAATTCAGTACTTC.

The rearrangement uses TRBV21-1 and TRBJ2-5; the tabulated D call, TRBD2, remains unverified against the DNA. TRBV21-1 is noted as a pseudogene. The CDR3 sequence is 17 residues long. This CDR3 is CASSRDRGLDPRETQYF. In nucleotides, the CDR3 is TGTGCCAGCAGCCGAGACCGGGGACTAGACCCCAGGGAGACCCAGTACTTC.

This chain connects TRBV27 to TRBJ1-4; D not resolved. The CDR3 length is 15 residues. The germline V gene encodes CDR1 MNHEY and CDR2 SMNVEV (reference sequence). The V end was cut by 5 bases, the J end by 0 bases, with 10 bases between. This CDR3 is CASSRNLPTNEKLFF. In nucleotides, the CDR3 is TGTGCCAGCAGTCGAAACTTGCCAACTAATGAAAAACTGTTTTTT.

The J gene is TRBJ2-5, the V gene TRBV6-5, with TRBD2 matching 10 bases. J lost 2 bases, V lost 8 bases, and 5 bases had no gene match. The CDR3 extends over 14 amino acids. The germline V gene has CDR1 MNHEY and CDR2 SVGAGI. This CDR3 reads CASGASGGQETQYF. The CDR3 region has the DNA TGTGCCAGCGGGGCTAGCGGGGGTCAAGAGACCCAGTACTTC.

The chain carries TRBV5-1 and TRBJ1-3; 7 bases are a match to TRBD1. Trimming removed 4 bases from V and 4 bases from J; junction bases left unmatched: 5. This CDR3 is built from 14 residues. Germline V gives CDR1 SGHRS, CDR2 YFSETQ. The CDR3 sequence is CASSPEGAGNTIYF. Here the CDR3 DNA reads TGCGCCAGCAGCCCGGAGGGGGCCGGAAACACCATATATTTT.

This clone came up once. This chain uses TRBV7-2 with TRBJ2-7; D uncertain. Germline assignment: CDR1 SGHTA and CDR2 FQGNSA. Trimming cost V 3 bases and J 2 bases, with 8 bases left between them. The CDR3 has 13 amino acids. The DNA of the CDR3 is TGTGCCAGCAGCTTGTACACGACCTACGAGCAGTACTTC. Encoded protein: CASSLYTTYEQYF.

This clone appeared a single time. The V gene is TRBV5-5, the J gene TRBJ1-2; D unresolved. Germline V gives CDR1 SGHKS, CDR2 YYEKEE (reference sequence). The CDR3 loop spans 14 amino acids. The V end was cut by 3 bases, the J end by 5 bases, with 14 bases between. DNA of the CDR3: TGTGCCAGCAGCTCCTTAACACAAACATATGGCTACACCTTC. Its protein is CASSSLTQTYGYTF.

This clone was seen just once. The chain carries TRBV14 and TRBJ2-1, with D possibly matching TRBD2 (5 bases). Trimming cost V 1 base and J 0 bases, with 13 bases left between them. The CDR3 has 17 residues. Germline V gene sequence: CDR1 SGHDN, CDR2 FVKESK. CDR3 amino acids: CASSQGRGLSSYNEQFF. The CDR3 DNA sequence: TGTGCCAGCAGCCAAGGCCGCGGGCTTTCCTCCTACAATGAGCAGTTCTTC.

CDR3 amino acids: CASSVSPVEETQYF. CDR3 coding DNA: TGTGCCAGCAGCGTAAGTCCCGTGGAAGAGACCCAGTACTTC. This chain links TRBV9 with TRBJ2-5, with D hard to call. There are 14 residues in the CDR3. With 1 base removed from V and 3 bases from J, the gap between germline ends came to 10 bases. Germline V gene lookup returns CDR1 SGDLS and CDR2 YYNGEE.

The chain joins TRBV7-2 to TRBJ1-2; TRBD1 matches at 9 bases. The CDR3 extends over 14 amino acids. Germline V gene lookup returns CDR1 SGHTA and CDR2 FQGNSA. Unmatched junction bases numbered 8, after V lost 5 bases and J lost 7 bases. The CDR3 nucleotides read TGTGCCAGCAGCCCGCGGGACAGGGTCGGTGGCTACACCTTC. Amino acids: CASSPRDRVGGYTF. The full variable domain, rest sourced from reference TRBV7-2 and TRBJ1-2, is GAGVSQSPSNKVTEKGKDVELRCDPISGHTALYWYRQSLGQGLEFLIYFQGNSAPDKSGLPSDRFSAERTGGSVSTLTIQRTQQEDSAVYLCASSPRDRVGGYTFGSGTRLTVV.